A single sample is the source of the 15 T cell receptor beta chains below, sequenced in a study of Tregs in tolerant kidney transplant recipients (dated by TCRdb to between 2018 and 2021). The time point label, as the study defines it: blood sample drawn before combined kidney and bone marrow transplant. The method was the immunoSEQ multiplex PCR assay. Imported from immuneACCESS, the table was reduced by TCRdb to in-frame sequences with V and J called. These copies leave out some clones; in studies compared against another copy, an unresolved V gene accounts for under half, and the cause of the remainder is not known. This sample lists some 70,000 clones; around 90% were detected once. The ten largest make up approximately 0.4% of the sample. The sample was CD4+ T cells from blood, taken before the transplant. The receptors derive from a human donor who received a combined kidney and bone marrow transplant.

CDR3 protein: CASSFGQPNTGELFF. The CDR3 nucleotides are TGCGCCAGCAGCTTTGGACAGCCGAACACCGGGGAGCTGTTTTTT. The chain couples TRBV5-1 to TRBJ2-2; tentatively, D is TRBD1 (6 bases). Between the trimmed V and J ends, which lost 2 bases and 0 bases, there was a span of 8 bases. The CDR3 contains 15 residues. Germline CDR1 is SGHRS and CDR2 is YFSETQ.

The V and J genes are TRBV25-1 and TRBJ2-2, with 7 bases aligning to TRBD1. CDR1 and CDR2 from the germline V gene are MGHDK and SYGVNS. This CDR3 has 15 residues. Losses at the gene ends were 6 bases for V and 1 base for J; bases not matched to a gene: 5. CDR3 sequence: CASRPGTENTGELFF. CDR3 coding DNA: TGTGCCAGCAGACCCGGGACAGAGAACACCGGGGAGCTGTTTTTT.

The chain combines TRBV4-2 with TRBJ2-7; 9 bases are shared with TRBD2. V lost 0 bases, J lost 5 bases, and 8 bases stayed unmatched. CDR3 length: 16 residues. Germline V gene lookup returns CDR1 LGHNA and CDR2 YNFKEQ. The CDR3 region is CASSQEGSGRLHEQYF. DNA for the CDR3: TGTGCCAGCAGCCAAGAGGGCAGCGGGAGGCTCCACGAGCAGTACTTC.

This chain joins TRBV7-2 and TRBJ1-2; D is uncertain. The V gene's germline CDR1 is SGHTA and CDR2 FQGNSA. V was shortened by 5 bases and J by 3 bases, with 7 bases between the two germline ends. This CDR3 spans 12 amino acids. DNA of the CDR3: TGTGCCAGCAGCATGGCAGACTATGGCTACACCTTC. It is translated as CASSMADYGYTF.

The CDR3 spells CASATSGTLNTEAFF. DNA for the CDR3: TGTGCCAGCGCGACATCCGGGACATTGAACACTGAAGCTTTCTTT. The chain is built from TRBV6-1 and TRBJ1-1, with D maybe TRBD1 (6 bases). Germline V gene lookup returns CDR1 MNHNS and CDR2 SASEGT. Trimming removed 8 bases from V and 0 bases from J, with 16 bases in between. This CDR3 contains 15 residues.

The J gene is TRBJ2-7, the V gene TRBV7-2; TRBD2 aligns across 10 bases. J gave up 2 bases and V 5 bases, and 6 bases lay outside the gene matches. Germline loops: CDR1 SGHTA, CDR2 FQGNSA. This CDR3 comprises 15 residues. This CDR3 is CASSITGTSAYEQYF. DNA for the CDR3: TGTGCCAGCAGCATCACCGGGACTAGCGCCTACGAGCAGTACTTC.

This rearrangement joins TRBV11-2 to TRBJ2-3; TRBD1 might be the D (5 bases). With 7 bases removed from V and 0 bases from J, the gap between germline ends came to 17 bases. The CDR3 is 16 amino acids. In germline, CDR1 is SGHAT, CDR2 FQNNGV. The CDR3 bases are TGTGCCAGCACACCAGATGGGGCCAGGAGCACAGATACGCAGTATTTT. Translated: CASTPDGARSTDTQYF.

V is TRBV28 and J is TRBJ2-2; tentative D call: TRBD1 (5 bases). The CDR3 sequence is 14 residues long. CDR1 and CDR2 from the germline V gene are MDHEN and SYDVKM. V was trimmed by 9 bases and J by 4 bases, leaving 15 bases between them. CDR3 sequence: CASHPQEITGELFF. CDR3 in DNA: TGTGCCAGTCACCCACAGGAGATCACCGGGGAGCTGTTTTTT.

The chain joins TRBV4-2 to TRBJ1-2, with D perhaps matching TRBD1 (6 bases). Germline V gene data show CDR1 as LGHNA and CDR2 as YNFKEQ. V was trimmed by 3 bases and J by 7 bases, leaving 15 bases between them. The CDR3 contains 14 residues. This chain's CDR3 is CASSQRGGVFGYTF. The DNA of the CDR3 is TGTGCCAGCAGCCAGAGGGGGGGTGTATTTGGCTACACCTTC.

CDR3 in amino acids: CASSPQGAEDTQYF. In DNA, the CDR3 is TGTGCCAGCAGCCCGCAGGGCGCTGAGGATACGCAGTATTTT. The chain combines TRBV7-3 with TRBJ2-3; D possibly corresponds to TRBD1 (5 bases). The CDR3 spans 14 residues. CDR1 is SGHTA, CDR2 FQGTGA, per germline. V was trimmed by 5 bases and J by 6 bases, leaving 15 bases between them.

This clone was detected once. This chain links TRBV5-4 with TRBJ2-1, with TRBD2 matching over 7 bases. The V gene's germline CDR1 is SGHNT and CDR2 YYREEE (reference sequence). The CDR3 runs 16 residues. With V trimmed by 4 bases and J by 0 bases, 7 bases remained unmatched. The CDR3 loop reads CASSPWTRHSYNEQFF. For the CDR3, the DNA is TGTGCCAGCAGCCCCTGGACTAGACACTCCTACAATGAGCAGTTCTTC.

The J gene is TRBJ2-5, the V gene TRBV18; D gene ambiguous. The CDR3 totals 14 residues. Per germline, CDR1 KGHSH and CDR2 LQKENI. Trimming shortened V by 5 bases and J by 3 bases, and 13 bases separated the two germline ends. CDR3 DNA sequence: TGTGCCAGCTCAGTGGGTGAGGCAAAAGAGACCCAGTACTTC. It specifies CASSVGEAKETQYF.

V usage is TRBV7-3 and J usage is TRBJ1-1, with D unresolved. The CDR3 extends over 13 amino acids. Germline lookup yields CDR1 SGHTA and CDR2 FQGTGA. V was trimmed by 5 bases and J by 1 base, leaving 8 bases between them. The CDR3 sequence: CASSQTGNTEAFF. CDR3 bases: TGTGCCAGCAGCCAAACGGGGAACACTGAAGCTTTCTTT.

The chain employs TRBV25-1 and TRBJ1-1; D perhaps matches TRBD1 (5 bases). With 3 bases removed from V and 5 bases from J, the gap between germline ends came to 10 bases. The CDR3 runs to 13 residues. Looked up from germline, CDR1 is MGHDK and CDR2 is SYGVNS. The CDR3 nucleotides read TGTGCCAGCAGTGACCAGGGAAGGACTGAAGCTTTCTTT. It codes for CASSDQGRTEAFF.

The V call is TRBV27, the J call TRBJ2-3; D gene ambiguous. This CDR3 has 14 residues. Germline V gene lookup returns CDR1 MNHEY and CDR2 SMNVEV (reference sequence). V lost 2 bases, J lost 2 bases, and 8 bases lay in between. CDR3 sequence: CASSLTFTTDTQYF. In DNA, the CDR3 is TGTGCCAGCAGTTTAACTTTTACCACAGATACGCAGTATTTT.